This passage covers 3 T cell receptor beta chains from one sample sequenced in a study of blood T cell repertoires in COVID-19. Repertoires were generated with immunoSEQ multiplex PCR, while TCRdb's copy carries only in-frame clones and drops some. The table includes around 270,000 clones, roughly 84% detected once. Sequencing was performed on peripheral blood. These receptors were obtained from a human donor with COVID-19, enrolled during active disease. The donor label of this sample is uncertain.

This clone was seen ten or more times. The V call is TRBV18, the J call TRBJ1-5; 8 positions agree with TRBD1. The CDR3 covers 16 residues. J gave up 0 bases and V 2 bases, and 3 bases lay outside the gene matches. Germline V gene data show CDR1 as KGHSH and CDR2 as LQKENI. For the CDR3, the DNA is TGTGCCAGCTCACCAAGGGACAGGTATAGCAATCAGCCCCAGCATTTT. The encoded protein is CASSPRDRYSNQPQHF. Filled out from reference TRBV18 and TRBJ1-5, the complete variable domain reads NAGVMQNPRHLVRRRGQEARLRCSPMKGHSHVYWYRQLPEEGLKFMVYLQKENIIDESGMPKERFSAEFPKEGPSILRIQQVVRGDSAAYFCASSPRDRYSNQPQHFGDGTRLSIL.

This clone was found once. This rearrangement joins TRBV5-5 to TRBJ2-5, with TRBD2 identical over 7 bases. In germline, CDR1 is SGHKS, CDR2 YYEKEE (reference sequence). V was pared by 3 bases and J by 0 bases, with 2 bases of the junction left unmatched. CDR3 length: 14 amino acids. The CDR3 spells CASSSSGNQETQYF. Here the CDR3 DNA reads TGTGCCAGCAGCTCAAGCGGGAACCAAGAGACCCAGTACTTC.

V is TRBV25-1 and J is TRBJ2-1; no definite D call. The CDR3 covers 15 residues. With 3 bases removed from V and 2 bases from J, the gap between germline ends came to 11 bases. Germline V gene data show CDR1 as MGHDK and CDR2 as SYGVNS. This CDR3 reads CASSDSDKPYNEQFF. CDR3 in DNA: TGTGCCAGCAGTGACTCCGACAAACCCTACAATGAGCAGTTCTTC.